A single sample gave rise to the 7 T cell receptor beta chains below, sequenced in a study of T cell clonality in common variable immunodeficiency. Using immunoSEQ multiplex PCR, the repertoire was profiled, and TCRdb retains in-frame clones only, with some absent. The sample is made up of more than 10,000 clones, none counted only once. Study-wide findings and caveats: Fewer deletions and N-nucleotide insertions were reportedly seen in common variable immunodeficiency TCR beta sequences.

Their specific antigens are unknown. Input material: peripheral blood mononuclear cells. Receptors originate from a human donor with common variable immunodeficiency.

Ten or more counts support this clone. With the read ending 3 residues before the CDR3 end, the germline J gene is used to fill in that end. The chain is built from TRBV2 and TRBJ2-3; D possibly corresponds to TRBD2 (7 bases). In germline, CDR1 is SNHLY, CDR2 FYNNEI. The CDR3 has 15 residues. V dropped 3 bases and J dropped 7 bases, with 17 bases sitting between them. CDR3 sequence reads: CASSEGRGPLYTQYF. The DNA read from the CDR3 is TGTGCCAGCAGTGAGGGGCGGGGGCCCCTCTATACG.

This clone is medium-sized within its sample. The CDR3 end falls 3 residues outside the read, so it is completed with the germline J gene. The chain couples TRBV5-4 to TRBJ2-3; D is undetermined. The CDR3 sequence is 16 residues long. Germline CDR1 is SGHNT and CDR2 is YYREEE (reference sequence). The V end lost 0 bases, the J end lost 2 bases, and 13 bases lay between the germline ends. The CDR3 bases that were read are TGTGCCAGCAGCTTGGCGATGGCCGCCATCACAGATACG. This codes for CASSLAMAAITDT. The complete CDR3 reads CASSLAMAAITDTQYF.

This clone appeared a few times. The CDR3 goes on 3 residues after the read ends, and that part is filled in from the germline J gene. J is TRBJ1-5 and V is TRBV7-2; TRBD1 might be the D (6 bases). Germline values: CDR1 SGHTA, CDR2 FQGNSA. This CDR3 region has 15 residues. V was cut by 4 bases and J by 3 bases, with 13 bases left in between. The covered CDR3 bases are TGTGCCAGCAGCTCACCGGGACACCCCAATCAGCCC. Its protein product is CASSSPGHPNQP. The whole CDR3 region reads CASSSPGHPNQPQHF. The full variable domain, with the rest looked up from reference TRBV7-2 and TRBJ1-5, is GAGVSQSPSNKVTEKGKDVELRCDPISGHTALYWYRQSLGQGLEFLIYFQGNSAPDKSGLPSDRFSAERTGGSVSTLTIQRTQQEDSAVYLCASSSPGHPNQPQHFGDGTRLSIL.

On this clone itself: The sequence runs out 3 residues before the end of the CDR3; the remainder is reconstructed from the germline J gene. The gene calls are TRBV2 and TRBJ2-3, with no clear D. CDR3 length: 13 residues. V lost 4 bases and J lost 5, with 10 bases in between. Germline values: CDR1 SNHLY, CDR2 FYNNEI. Partial CDR3 DNA: TGTGCCAGCAGTGGACTCCCCGGAGATACG. Amino acid sequence: CASSGLPGDT. The CDR3 in its entirety is CASSGLPGDTQYF.

Concerning this clone itself: Read data end 3 residues before the CDR3 end; the end is taken from the germline J gene. The rearrangement joins TRBV7-9 to TRBJ1-6; D unclear. The CDR3 totals 13 residues. Germline V gene lookup returns CDR1 SEHNR and CDR2 FQNEAQ (reference sequence). Trimming left V 1 base short and J 11 bases short, with 9 bases between. The sequenced CDR3 bases are TGTGCCAGCAGCTTAGTCACTGAAGCACCC. Encoded protein: CASSLVTEAP. The entire CDR3 reads CASSLVTEAPLHF.

Regarding this clone: Read data end 3 residues before the CDR3 end; the end is taken from the germline J gene. This chain joins TRBV7-6 and TRBJ2-5; TRBD1 matches at 7 bases. J was trimmed by 2 bases and V by 5 bases; bases with no gene match: 8. The CDR3 is made up of 15 amino acids. Germline assignment: CDR1 SGHVS and CDR2 FNYEAQ. The CDR3 sequence is CASSGTGTEQETQYF. CDR3 DNA, as far as it was read: TGTGCCAGCAGCGGAACCGGGACAGAGCAAGAGACC.

There are a few counts of this clone. The sequence runs out 3 residues before the end of the CDR3; the remainder is reconstructed from the germline J gene. This chain connects TRBV18 to TRBJ2-5, with 8 positions matching TRBD2. The CDR3 consists of 13 residues. J gave up 4 bases and V 4 bases, and 2 bases lay outside the gene matches. Germline V gene data show CDR1 as KGHSH and CDR2 as LQKENI. The CDR3 DNA, read in part, is TGTGCCAGCTCACTGGGACTAGGAGAGACC. This sequence encodes CASSLGLGET. The whole CDR3 region reads CASSLGLGETQYF.